The table lists the clone carrying this TCR beta chain with a few counts. Its antigen is as yet unknown. Sequencing relied on immunoSEQ assay v3.0, run at survey level. TCRdb's copy holds only in-frame clones and misses some; the assay was immunoSEQ multiplex PCR. The profile shows 25,000 to 35,000 clones, approximately 80% of them singletons. People in the study who had HIV all got their treatment in the United States. Before DNA extraction, about 0.95-10 million cryopreserved PBMC were held in the samples. This entry comes from a study of long-term antiretroviral therapy in people with HIV. Study observations and caveats: Within the repertoire, clones expanded before ART were dominant at all time points.

The CDR3 contains 13 residues. CDR1 and CDR2 (germline): SGHTS, YDEGEE. V was trimmed by 2 bases and J by 7 bases, leaving 10 bases between them. Sequencing used unsorted PBMCs, obtained 3.1 years after starting antiretroviral therapy. The V call is TRBV5-8, the J call TRBJ1-5; D remains ambiguous. This receptor was taken from a woman aged 45-59 years with HIV. CDR3 coding DNA: TGTGCCAGCAGCTTAATGAGAGCCCAGCCCCAGCATTTT. This gives the protein CASSLMRAQPQHF.